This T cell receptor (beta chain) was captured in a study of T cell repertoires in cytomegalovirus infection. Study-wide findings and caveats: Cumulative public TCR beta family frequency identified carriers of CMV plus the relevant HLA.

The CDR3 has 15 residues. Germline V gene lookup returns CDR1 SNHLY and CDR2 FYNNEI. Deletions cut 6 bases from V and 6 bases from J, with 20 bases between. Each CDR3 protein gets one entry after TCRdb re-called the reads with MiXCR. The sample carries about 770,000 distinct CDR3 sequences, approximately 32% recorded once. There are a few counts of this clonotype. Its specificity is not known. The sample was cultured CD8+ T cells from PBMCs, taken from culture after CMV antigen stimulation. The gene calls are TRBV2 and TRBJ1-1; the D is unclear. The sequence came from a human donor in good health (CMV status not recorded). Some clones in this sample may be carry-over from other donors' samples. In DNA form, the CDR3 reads TGTGCCAGCAGAATATCCGGGCTTCCCAACGCTGAAGCTTTCTTT. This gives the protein CASRISGLPNAEAFF.